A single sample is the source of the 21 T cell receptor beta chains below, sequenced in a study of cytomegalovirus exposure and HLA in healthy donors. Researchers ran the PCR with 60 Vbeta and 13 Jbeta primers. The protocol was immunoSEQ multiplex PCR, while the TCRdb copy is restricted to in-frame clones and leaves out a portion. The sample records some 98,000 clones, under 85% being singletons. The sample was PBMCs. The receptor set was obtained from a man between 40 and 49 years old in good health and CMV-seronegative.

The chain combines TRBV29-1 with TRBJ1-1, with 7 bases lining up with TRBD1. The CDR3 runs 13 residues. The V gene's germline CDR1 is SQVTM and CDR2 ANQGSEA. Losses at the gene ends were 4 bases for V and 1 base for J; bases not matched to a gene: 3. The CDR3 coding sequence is TGCAGCGTTGTACAGGGGAGGAACACTGAAGCTTTCTTT. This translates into CSVVQGRNTEAFF.

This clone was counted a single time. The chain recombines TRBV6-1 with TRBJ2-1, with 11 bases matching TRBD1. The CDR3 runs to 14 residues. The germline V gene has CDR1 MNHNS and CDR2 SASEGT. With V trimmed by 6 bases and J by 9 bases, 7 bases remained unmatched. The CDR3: CASSRTGGLGEQFF. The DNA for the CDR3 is TGTGCCAGCAGCCGGACAGGGGGCCTAGGTGAGCAGTTCTTC.

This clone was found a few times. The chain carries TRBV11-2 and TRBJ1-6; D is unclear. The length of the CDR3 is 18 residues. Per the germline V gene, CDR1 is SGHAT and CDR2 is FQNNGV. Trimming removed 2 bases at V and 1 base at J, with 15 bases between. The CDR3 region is CASSLSPGRSSYNSPLHF. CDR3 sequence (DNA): TGTGCCAGCAGCTTAAGCCCGGGAAGGAGTTCCTATAATTCACCCCTCCACTTT.

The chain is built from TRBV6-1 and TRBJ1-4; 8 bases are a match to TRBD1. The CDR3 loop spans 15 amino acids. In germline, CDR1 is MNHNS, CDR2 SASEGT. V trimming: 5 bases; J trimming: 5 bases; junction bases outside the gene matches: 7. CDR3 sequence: CASSFLQGENEKLFF. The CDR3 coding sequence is TGTGCCAGCAGTTTCTTACAGGGGGAGAATGAAAAACTGTTTTTT.

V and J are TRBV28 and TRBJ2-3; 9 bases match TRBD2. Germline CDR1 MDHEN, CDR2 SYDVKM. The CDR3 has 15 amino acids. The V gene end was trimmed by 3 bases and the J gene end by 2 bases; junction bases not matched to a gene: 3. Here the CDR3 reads CASSLSSGITDTQYF. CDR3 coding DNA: TGTGCCAGCAGTTTGTCTAGCGGGATCACAGATACGCAGTATTTT.

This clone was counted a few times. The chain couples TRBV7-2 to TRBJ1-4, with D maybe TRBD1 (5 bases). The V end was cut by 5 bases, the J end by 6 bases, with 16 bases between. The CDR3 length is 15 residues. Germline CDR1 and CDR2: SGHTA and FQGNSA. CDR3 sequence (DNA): TGTGCCAGCAGCCCTCTGCCAGGGAATGATGAAAAACTGTTTTTT. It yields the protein CASSPLPGNDEKLFF.

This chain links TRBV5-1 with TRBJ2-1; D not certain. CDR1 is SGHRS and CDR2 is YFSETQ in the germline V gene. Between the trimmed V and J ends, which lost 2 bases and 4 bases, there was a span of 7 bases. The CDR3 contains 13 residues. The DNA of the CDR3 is TGCGCCAGCAGCTTCCCAGATTACAATGAGCAGTTCTTC. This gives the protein CASSFPDYNEQFF.

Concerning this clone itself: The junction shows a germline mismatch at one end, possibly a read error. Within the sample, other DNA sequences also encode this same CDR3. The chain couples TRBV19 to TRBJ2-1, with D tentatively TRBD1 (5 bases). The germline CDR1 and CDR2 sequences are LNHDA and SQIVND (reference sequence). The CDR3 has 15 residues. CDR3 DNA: TGCGCCAGTAGTCCCTTACAGGTATCCTACAATGAGCAGTTCTTC. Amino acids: CASSPLQVSYNEQFF. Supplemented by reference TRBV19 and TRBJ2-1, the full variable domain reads DGGITQSPKYLFRKEGQNVTLSCEQNLNHDAMYWYRQDPGQGLRLIYYSQIVNDFQKGDIAEGYSVSREKKESFPLTVTSAQKNPTAFYLCASSPLQVSYNEQFFGPGTRLTVL.

Here the CDR3 reads CASTAIGGGTETQYF. In DNA form, the CDR3 reads TGTGCCAGCACCGCTATAGGGGGGGGGACAGAGACCCAGTACTTC. This chain joins TRBV27 and TRBJ2-5; possible D gene TRBD2, 7 bases. V lost 7 bases and J 4 bases, leaving 19 bases between the germline ends. Germline CDR1 reads MNHEY; CDR2 reads SMNVEV (reference sequence). The CDR3 length is 15 residues.

CDR3 nucleotides: TGTGCCAGCAGTTCCAACAACCGGGCCTACGAGCAGTACTTC. It yields the protein CASSSNNRAYEQYF. The V gene is TRBV6-5, the J gene TRBJ2-7; the D is unclear. Looked up from germline, CDR1 is MNHEY and CDR2 is SVGAGI. The CDR3 loop spans 14 amino acids. Trimming cost V 4 bases and J 2 bases, with 12 bases left between them.

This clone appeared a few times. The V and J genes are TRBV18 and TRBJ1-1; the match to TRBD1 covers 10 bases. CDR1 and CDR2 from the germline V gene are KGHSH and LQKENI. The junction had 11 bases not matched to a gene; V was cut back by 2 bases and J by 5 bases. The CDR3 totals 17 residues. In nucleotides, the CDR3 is TGTGCCAGCTCACCATTACCGACAGGGGGCCTTTGGACTGAAGCTTTCTTT. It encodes CASSPLPTGGLWTEAFF.

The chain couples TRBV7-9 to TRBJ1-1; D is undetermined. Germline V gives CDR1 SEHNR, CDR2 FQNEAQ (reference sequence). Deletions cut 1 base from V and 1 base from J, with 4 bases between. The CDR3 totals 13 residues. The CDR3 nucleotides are TGTGCCAGCAGCTTAGAAGCGAACACTGAAGCTTTCTTT. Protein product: CASSLEANTEAFF. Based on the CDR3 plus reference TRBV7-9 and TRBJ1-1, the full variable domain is DTGVSQNPRHKITKRGQNVTFRCDPISEHNRLYWYRQTLGQGPEFLTYFQNEAQLEKSRLLSDRFSAERPKGSFSTLEIQRTEQGDSAMYLCASSLEANTEAFFGQGTRLTVV.

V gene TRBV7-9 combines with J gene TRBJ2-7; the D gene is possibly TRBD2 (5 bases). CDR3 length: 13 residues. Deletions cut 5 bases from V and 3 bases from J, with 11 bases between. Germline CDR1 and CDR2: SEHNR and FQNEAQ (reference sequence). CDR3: CASSNLRGYEQYF. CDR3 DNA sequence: TGTGCCAGCAGCAACCTCCGGGGCTACGAGCAGTACTTC.

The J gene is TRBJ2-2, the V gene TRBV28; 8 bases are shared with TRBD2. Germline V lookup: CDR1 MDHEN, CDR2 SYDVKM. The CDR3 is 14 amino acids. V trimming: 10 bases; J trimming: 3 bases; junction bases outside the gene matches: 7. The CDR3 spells CAIRGAGDTGELFF. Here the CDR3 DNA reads TGTGCCATTCGGGGAGCGGGGGACACCGGGGAGCTGTTTTTT.

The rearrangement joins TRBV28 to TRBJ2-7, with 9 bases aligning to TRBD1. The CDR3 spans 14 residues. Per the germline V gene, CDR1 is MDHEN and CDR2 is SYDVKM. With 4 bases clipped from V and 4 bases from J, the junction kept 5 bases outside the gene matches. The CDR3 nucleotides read TGTGCCAGCAGTTCCGGGACAGGGAATTACGAGCAGTACTTC. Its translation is CASSSGTGNYEQYF.

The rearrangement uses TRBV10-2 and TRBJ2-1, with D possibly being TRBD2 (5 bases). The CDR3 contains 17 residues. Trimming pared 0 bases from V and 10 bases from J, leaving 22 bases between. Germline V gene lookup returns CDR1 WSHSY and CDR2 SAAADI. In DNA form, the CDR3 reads TGCGCCAGCAGTGAGTCGACCAAGGCGGGCCGAGGGCGGGAGCAGTTCTTC. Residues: CASSESTKAGRGREQFF.

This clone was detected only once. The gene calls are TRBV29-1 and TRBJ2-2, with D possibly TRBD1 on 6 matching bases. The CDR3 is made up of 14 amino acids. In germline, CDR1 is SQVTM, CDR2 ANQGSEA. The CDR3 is CSAIQGTNTGELFF. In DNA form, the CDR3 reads TGCAGTGCAATACAGGGAACGAACACCGGGGAGCTGTTTTTT.

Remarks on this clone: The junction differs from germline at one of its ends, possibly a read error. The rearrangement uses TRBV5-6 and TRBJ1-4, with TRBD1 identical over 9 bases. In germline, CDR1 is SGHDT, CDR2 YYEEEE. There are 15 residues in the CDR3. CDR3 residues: CASRLAGQGNEKLFF. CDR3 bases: TGTGCCAGCAGATTGGCGGGACAGGGTAATGAAAAACTGTTTTTT.

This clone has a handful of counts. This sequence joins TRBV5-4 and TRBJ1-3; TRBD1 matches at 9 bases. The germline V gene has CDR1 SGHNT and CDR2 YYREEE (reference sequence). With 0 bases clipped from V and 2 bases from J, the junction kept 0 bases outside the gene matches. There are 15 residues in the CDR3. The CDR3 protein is CASSLGTGAGNTIYF. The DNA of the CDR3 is TGTGCCAGCAGCTTGGGGACAGGGGCTGGAAACACCATATATTTT.

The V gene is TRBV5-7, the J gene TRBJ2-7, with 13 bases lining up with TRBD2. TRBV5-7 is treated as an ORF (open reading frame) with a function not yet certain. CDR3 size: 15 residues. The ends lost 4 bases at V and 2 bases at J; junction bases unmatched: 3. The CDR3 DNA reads TGTGCCAGCAGCACGGGACTAGCGGGAACCTACGAGCAGTACTTC. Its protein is CASSTGLAGTYEQYF.

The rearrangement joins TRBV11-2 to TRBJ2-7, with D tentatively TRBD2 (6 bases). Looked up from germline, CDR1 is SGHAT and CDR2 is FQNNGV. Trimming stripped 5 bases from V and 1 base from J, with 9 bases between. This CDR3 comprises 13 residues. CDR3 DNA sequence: TGTGCCAGCAGCCCTGGGACTTCCTACGAGCAGTACTTC. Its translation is CASSPGTSYEQYF.